Here is one T cell receptor beta chain with its context. The data were produced by immunoSEQ multiplex PCR, yet TCRdb's version contains in-frame clones alone and is incomplete. The profile shows roughly 220,000 clones, about 80% of them singletons. This study enrolled people aged about 18 to 100 from under 25 US geographic areas. Participant-reported clinical history was the basis for cohort assignment. Trimming cost V 2 bases and J 10 bases, with 14 bases left between them. CDR3 length equals 13 residues. This entry belongs to a study of blood T cell repertoires in COVID-19. This TCR was recovered from a woman aged 35 to 49 with acute COVID-19. The chain is built from TRBV23-1 and TRBJ2-5; D is unresolved. TRBV23-1 is given ORF status, its function remaining uncertain. Sequenced: PBMCs or T cells enriched from blood (not recorded which). In DNA, the CDR3 is TGCGCCAGCAGTCAACCACCCCGAGAAGACCAGTACTTC. Amino acid sequence: CASSQPPREDQYF.